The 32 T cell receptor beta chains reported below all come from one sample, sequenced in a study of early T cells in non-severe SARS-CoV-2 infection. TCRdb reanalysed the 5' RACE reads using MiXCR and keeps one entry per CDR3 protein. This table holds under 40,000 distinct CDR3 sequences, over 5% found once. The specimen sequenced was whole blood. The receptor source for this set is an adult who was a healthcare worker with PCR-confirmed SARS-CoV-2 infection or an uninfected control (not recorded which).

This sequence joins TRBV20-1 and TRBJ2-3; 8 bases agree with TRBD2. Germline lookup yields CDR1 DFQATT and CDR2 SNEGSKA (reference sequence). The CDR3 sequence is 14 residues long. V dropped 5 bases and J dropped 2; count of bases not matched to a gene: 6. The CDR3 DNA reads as TGCAGTGCTGCACTAGCGGACTCCACAGATACGCAGTATTTT. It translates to CSAALADSTDTQYF.

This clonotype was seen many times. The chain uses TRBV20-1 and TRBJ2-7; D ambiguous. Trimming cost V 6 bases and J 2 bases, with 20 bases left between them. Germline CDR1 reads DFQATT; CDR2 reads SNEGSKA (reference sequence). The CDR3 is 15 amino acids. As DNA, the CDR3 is TGCAGTGCCTTCGCCATCGGTGGGCAAACCTACGAGCAGTACTTC. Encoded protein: CSAFAIGGQTYEQYF.

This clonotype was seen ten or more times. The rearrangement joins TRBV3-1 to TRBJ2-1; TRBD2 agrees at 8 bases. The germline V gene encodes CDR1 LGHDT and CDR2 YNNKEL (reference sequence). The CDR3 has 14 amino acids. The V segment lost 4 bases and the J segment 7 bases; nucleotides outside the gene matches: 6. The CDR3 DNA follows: TGTGCCAGCAGCCGAGGACTAGCTGGGAATGAGCAGTTCTTC. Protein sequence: CASSRGLAGNEQFF.

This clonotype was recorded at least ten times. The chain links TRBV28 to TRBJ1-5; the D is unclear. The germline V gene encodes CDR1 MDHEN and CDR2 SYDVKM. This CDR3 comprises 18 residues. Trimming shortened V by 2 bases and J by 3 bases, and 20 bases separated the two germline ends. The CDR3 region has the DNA TGTGCCAGCAGTTTAACTGGGTGGAGTGGCAGGTCCAATCAGCCCCAGCATTTT. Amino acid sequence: CASSLTGWSGRSNQPQHF.

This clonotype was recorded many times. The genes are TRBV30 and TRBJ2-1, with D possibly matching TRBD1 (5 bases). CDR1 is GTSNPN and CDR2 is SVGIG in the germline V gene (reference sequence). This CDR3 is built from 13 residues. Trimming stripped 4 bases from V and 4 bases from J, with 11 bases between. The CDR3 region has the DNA TGTGCCTGGAATGGGGCCGTGTACAATGAGCAGTTCTTC. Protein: CAWNGAVYNEQFF.

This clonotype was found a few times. The CDR3 region has the DNA TGTGCCAGCAGTTCTTCAGGCGGGAGTAGGTCAGATACGCAGTATTTT. Translating gives CASSSSGGSRSDTQYF. V usage is TRBV6-6 and J usage is TRBJ2-3; 7 nucleotides align to TRBD2. Trimming cost V 4 bases and J 4 bases; bases outside gene matches: 11. Germline CDR1 reads MNHNY; CDR2 reads SVGAGI (reference sequence). The length of the CDR3 is 16 residues.

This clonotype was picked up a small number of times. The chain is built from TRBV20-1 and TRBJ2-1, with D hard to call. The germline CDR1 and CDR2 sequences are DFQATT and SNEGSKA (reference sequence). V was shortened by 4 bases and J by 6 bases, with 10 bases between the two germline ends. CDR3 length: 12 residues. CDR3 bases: TGCAGTGCTATTCAGCGTCTCAATGAGCAGTTCTTC. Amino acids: CSAIQRLNEQFF.

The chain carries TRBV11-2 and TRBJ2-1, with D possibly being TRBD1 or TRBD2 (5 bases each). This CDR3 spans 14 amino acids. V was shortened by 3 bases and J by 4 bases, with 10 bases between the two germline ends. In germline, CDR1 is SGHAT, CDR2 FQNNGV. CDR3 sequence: CASSFRDRYNEQFF. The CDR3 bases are TGTGCCAGCAGCTTCCGGGACCGTTACAATGAGCAGTTCTTC.

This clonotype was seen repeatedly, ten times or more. In DNA, the CDR3 is TGCGCCAGCAGCTCGACAGGGACGGATCAGCCCCAGCATTTT. It specifies CASSSTGTDQPQHF. The gene calls are TRBV5-1 and TRBJ1-5; 7 nucleotides agree with TRBD1. Unmatched junction bases numbered 5, after V lost 3 bases and J lost 5 bases. The length of the CDR3 is 14 residues. CDR1 is SGHRS and CDR2 is YFSETQ in the germline V gene.

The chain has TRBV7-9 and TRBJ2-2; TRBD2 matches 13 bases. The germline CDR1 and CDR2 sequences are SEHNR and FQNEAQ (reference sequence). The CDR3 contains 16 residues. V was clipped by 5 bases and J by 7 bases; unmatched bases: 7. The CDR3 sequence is CASSDKGLAGIGELFF. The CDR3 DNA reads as TGTGCCAGCAGCGACAAGGGACTAGCGGGGATCGGGGAGCTGTTTTTT. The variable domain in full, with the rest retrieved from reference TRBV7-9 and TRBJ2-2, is DTGVSQNPRHKITKRGQNVTFRCDPISEHNRLYWYRQTLGQGPEFLTYFQNEAQLEKSRLLSDRFSAERPKGSFSTLEIQRTEQGDSAMYLCASSDKGLAGIGELFFGEGSRLTVL.

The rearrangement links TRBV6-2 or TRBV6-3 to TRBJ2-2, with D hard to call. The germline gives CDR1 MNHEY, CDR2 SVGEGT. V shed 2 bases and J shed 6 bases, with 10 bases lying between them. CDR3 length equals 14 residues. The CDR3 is CASSYDPRAGELFF. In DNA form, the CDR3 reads TGTGCCAGCAGTTACGACCCCCGGGCCGGGGAGCTGTTTTTT.

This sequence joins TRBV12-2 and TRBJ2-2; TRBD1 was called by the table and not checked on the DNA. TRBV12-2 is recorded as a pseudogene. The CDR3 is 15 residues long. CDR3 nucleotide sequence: TGTGCAAGTCGCTTGGGAACCCAGGGACGCGGGGAGCTGTTTTTT. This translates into CASRLGTQGRGELFF.

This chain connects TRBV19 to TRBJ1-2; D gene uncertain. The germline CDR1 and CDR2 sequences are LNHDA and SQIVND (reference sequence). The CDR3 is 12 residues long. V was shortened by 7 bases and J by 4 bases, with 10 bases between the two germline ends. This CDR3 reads CASTGRPYGYTF. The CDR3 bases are TGTGCCAGTACCGGCAGGCCCTATGGCTACACCTTC.

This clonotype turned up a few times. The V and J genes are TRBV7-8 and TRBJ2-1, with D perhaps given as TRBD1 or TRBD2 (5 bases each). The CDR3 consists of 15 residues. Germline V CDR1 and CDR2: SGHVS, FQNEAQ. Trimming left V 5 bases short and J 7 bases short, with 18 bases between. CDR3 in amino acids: CASSRDVGRYNEQFF. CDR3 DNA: TGTGCCAGCAGCAGGGACGTAGGACGTTATAATGAGCAGTTCTTC.

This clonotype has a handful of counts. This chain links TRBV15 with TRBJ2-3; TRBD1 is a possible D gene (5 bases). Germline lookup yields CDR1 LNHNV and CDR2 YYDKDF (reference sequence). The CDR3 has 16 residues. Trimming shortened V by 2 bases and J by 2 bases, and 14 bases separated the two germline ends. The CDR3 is CATSRTQAAHTDTQYF. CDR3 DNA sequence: TGTGCCACCAGCAGAACACAGGCGGCTCACACAGATACGCAGTATTTT.

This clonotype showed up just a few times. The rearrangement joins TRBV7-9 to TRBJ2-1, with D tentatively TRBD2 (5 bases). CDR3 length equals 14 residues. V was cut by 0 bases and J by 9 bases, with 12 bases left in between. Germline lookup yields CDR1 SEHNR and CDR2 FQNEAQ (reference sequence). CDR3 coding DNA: TGTGCCAGCAGCTTAGCGGCAAGCGGCGGTGAGCAGTTCTTC. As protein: CASSLAASGGEQFF.

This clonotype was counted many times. The CDR3 sequence: CASSFDRGSRDTQYF. The DNA for the CDR3 is TGTGCCAGCAGCTTCGACAGGGGTTCAAGAGATACGCAGTATTTT. The chain employs TRBV7-2 and TRBJ2-3; TRBD1 agrees at 8 bases. Germline loops: CDR1 SGHTA, CDR2 FQGNSA. There are 15 residues in the CDR3. V shed 3 bases and J 5 bases; nucleotides not matched to a gene: 7.

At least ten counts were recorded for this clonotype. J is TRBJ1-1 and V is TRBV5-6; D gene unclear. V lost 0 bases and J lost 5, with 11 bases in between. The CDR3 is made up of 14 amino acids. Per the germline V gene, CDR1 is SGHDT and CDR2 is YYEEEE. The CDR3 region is CASSLDPMGTEAFF. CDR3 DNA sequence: TGTGCCAGCAGCTTGGACCCCATGGGGACTGAAGCTTTCTTT.

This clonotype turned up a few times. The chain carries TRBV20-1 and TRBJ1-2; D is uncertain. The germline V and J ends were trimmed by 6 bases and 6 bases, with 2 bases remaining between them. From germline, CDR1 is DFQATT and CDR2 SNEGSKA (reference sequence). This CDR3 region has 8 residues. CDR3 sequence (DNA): TGCAGTGCCGATGGCTACACCTTC. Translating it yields CSADGYTF.

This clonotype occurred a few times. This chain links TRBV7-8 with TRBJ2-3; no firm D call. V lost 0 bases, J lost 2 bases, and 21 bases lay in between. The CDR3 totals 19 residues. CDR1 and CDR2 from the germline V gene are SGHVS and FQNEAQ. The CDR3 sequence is CASSLAVSYTRKYTDTQYF. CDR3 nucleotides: TGTGCCAGCAGCTTAGCCGTATCGTATACGCGGAAATACACAGATACGCAGTATTTT. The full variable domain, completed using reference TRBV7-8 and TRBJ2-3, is GAGVSQSPRYKVAKRGQDVALRCDPISGHVSLFWYQQALGQGPEFLTYFQNEAQLDKSGLPSDRFFAERPEGSVSTLKIQRTQQEDSAVYLCASSLAVSYTRKYTDTQYFGPGTRLTVL.

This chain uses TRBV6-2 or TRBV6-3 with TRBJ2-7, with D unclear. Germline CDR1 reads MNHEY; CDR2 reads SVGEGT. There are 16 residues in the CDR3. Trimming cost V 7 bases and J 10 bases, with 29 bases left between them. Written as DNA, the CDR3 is TGTGCCAGCAACACGCCAACCGGGTCCTCGACCTCGGCCCAGTACTTC. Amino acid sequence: CASNTPTGSSTSAQYF.

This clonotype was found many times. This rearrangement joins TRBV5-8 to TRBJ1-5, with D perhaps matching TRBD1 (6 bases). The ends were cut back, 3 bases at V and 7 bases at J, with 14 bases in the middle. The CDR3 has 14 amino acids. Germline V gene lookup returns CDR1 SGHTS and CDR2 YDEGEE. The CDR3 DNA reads TGTGCCAGCAGCTCCCACAGGGTTGGACAGCCCCAGCATTTT. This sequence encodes CASSSHRVGQPQHF.

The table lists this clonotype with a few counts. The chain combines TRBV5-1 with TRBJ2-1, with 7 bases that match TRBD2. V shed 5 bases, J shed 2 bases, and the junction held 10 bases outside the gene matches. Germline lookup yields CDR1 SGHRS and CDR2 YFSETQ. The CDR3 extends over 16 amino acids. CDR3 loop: CASSTGAGDAYNEQFF. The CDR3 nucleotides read TGCGCCAGCAGTACCGGGGCGGGAGATGCCTACAATGAGCAGTTCTTC.

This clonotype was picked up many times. CDR3 nucleotide sequence: TGTGCCAGCAGCCCAATACCTATGAGAGCCAAAAACATTCAGTACTTC. It encodes CASSPIPMRAKNIQYF. V is TRBV7-9 and J is TRBJ2-4; D is undetermined. The CDR3 totals 16 residues. The germline V gene encodes CDR1 SEHNR and CDR2 FQNEAQ (reference sequence). V gave up 5 bases and J gave up 0 bases, with 14 bases separating them.

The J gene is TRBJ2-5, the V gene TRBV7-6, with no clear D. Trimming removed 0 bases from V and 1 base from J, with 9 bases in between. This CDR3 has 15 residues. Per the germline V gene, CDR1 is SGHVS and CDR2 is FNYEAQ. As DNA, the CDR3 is TGTGCCAGCAGCTTAGCGCGTGGCGGCCAAGAGACCCAGTACTTC. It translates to CASSLARGGQETQYF.

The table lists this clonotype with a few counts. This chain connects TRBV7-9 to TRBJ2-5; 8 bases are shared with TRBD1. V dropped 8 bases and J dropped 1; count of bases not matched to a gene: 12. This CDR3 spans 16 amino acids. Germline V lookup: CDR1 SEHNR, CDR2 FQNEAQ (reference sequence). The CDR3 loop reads CASGEEGTGGQETQYF. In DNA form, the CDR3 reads TGTGCCAGCGGAGAAGAGGGAACAGGGGGCCAAGAGACCCAGTACTTC.

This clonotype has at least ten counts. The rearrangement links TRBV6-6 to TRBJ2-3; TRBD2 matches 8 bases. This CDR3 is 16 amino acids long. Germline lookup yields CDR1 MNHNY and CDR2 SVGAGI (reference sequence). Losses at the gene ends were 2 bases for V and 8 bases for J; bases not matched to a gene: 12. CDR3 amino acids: CASSYVAAGGGGTQYF. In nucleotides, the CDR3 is TGTGCCAGCAGTTACGTAGCGGCGGGAGGAGGGGGTACGCAGTATTTT.

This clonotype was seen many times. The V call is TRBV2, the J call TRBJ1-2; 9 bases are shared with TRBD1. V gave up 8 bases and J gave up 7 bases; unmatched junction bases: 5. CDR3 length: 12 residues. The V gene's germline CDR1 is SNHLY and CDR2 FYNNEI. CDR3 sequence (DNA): TGTGCCAGCCCGGGACAGGGCGGTGGCTACACCTTC. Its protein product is CASPGQGGGYTF.

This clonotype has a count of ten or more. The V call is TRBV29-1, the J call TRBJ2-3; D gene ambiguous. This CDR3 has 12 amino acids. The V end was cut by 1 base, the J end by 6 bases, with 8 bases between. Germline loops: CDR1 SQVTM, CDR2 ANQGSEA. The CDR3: CSVEVFRDTQYF. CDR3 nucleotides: TGCAGCGTTGAAGTCTTCAGGGATACGCAGTATTTT.

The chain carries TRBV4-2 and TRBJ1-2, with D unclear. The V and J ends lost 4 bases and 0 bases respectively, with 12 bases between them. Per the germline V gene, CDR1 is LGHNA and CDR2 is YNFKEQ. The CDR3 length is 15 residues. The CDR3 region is CASSPSQLTNYGYTF. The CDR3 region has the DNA TGTGCCAGCAGCCCCTCACAGCTAACTAACTATGGCTACACCTTC.

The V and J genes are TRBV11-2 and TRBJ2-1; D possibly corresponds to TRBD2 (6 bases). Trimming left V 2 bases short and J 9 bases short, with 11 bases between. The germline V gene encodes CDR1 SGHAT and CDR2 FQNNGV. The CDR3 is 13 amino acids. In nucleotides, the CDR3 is TGTGCCAGCAGCTTATATGGAGGGCTTGAGCAGTTCTTC. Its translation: CASSLYGGLEQFF.

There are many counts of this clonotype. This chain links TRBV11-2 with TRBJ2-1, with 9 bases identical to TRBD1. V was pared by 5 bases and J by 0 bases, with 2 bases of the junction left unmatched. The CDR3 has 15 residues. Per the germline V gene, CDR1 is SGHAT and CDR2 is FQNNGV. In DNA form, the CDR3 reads TGTGCCAGCAGCCTGGGACAGGGCTCCTACAATGAGCAGTTCTTC. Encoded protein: CASSLGQGSYNEQFF.